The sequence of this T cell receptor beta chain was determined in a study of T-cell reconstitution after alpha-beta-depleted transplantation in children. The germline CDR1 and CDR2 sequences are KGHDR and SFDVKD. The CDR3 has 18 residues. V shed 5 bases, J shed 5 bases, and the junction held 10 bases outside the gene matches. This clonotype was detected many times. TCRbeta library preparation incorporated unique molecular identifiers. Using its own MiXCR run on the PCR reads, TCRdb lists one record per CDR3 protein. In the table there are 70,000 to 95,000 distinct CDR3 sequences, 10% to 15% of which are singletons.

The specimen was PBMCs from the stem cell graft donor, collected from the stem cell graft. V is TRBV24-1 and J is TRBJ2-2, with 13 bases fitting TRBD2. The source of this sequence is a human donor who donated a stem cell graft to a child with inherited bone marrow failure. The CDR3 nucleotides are TGTGCCACCAGTGGGACTAGCGGGAGAAGTAAGGGGACCGGGGAGCTGTTTTTT. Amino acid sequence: CATSGTSGRSKGTGELFF.